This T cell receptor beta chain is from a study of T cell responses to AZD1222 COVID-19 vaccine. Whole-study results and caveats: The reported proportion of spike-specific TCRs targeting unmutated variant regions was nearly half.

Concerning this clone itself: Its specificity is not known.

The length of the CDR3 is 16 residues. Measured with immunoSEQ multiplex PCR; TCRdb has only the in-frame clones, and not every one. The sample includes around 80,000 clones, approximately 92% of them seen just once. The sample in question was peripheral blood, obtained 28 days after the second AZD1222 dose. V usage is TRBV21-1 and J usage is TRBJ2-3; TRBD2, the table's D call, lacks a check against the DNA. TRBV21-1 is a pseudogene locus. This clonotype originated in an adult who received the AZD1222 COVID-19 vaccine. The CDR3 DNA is TGTGCCAGCCGGAGACGGGGCGGGGGTAGCACAGATACGCAGTATTTT. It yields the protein CASRRRGGGSTDTQYF.